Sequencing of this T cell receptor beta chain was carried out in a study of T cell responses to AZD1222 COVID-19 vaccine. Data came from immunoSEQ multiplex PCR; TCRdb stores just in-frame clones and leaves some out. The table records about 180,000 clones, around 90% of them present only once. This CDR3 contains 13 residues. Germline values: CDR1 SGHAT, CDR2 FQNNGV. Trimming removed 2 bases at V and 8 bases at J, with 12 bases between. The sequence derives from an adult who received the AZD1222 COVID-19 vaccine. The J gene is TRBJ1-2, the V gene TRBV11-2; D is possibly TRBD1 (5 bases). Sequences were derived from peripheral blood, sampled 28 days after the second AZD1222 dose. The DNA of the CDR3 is TGTGCCAGCAGCTTAAAGCAGGGAAACGGCTACACCTTC. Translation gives CASSLKQGNGYTF.